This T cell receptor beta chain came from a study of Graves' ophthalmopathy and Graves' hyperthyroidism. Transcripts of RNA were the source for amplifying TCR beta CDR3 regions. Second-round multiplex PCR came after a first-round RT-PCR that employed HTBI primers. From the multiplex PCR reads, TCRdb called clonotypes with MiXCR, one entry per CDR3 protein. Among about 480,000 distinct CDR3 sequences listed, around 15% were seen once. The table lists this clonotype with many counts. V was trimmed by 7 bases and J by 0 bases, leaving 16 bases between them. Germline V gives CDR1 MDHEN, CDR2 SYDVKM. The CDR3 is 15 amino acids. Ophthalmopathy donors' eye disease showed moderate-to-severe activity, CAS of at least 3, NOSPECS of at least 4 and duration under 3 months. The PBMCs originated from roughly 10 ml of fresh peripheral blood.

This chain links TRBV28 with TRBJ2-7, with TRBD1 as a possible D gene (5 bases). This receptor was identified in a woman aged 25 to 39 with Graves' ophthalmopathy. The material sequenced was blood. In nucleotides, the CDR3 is TGTGCCAGCAACAGGCCAGCTTTAAGCTCCTACGAGCAGTACTTC. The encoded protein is CASNRPALSSYEQYF.